This TCR beta chain originates from a study of cytomegalovirus exposure and HLA in healthy donors. Study at large: Earlier, almost 120 million unique TCR beta sequences were recovered from around 200 million T cells by an analysis. Ancestry clustering placed 70% to 90% of some 400 genotyped donors in the Caucasian-associated cluster.

Deletions cut 3 bases from V and 4 bases from J, with 6 bases between. Germline V CDR1 and CDR2: MNHEY, SMNVEV (reference sequence). The length of the CDR3 is 12 residues. Of note for this clone: The antigen remains unidentified.

The PCR made use of 60 Vbeta and 13 Jbeta primers. Using immunoSEQ multiplex PCR, the repertoire was profiled, and TCRdb retains in-frame clones only, with some absent. The table records around 170,000 clones, around 80% of them present only once. Study results and limitations: At a 0.05 false discovery rate, a later analysis found over 15,000 TCR beta sequences to be associated with HLA alleles.

This clonotype originated in a girl under 18 in good health and CMV-seropositive. This chain connects TRBV27 to TRBJ1-1; D call uncertain. The sample taken for sequencing was PBMCs. The CDR3 DNA is TGTGCCAGCAGTTTCCTCGGCACTGAAGCTTTCTTT. Amino acid sequence: CASSFLGTEAFF.